The clone carrying this TCR beta chain was found a few times. As yet, its antigen is unknown. The sample originates from a study of beta chain features in type 1 diabetes. Overall study results and limits: Shortening of TCRB CDR3s, moderate but significant, appeared in all four CD4+ subsets of Type 1 diabetes patients.

The authors reverse transcribed all of the isolated RNA, so sequencing captured expressed TCRB transcripts. Sequenced naive, central memory and regulatory T cell samples produced an average of about 3.6 million reads. Profiling relied on immunoSEQ multiplex PCR, and the TCRdb table lists in-frame clones only, not all of them. The data contain over 600,000 clones, roughly 12% of them singletons. CDR3 size: 13 residues. Between the trimmed V and J ends, which lost 5 bases and 4 bases, there was a span of 11 bases. Germline V gene data show CDR1 as LNHDA and CDR2 as SQIVND (reference sequence). What was sequenced was naive CD4+ T cells from blood. The V and J genes are TRBV19 and TRBJ1-2; a weak D match, TRBD1 (6 bases). This receptor was taken from a man in his thirties or forties with type 1 diabetes. The CDR3 nucleotides read TGTGCCAGTAGTTCACAGGGTACCTATGGCTACACCTTC. Residues: CASSSQGTYGYTF.